This T cell receptor (beta chain) derives from a study of blood T cell repertoires in COVID-19. Turning to the study itself: Acute-phase and convalescent COVID-19 samples originated in the United States, Italy and Spain.

Some clones are missing from TCRdb's copy, which holds only in-frame ones; the method was immunoSEQ multiplex PCR. The sample consists of roughly 170,000 clones, roughly 80% of them appearing once. Allocation to cohorts depended on clinical history reported by the participants. The TCR was taken from a man aged 45-65 years who had recovered from COVID-19. Sequencing was performed on PBMCs or T cells enriched from blood (not recorded which).

The CDR3, as DNA: TGCGCCAGCAGCCAAGAATATCAGGGCAATGGGGCCAACGTCCTGACTTTC. It specifies CASSQEYQGNGANVLTF. This chain connects TRBV4-3 to TRBJ2-6; tentatively, D is TRBD1 (5 bases). Trimming took 0 bases from V and 3 from J, leaving 12 bases between them. CDR1 and CDR2 from the germline V gene are LGHNA and YSLEER. The CDR3 length is 17 residues.